The clone carrying this T cell receptor beta chain was seen a few times. The antigen remains unidentified. This record belongs to a study of blood T cells in healthy people across ages. Overall study results and limits: Per-million-T-cell TCR beta diversity fell roughly linearly with age. Expanded clonotype changes were possibly confounded by unknown donor CMV status. Both higher diversity and more naive CD4+ cells marked long-lived donors when set against aged donors.

Trimming cost V 3 bases and J 5 bases; bases outside gene matches: 7. The CDR3 has 15 residues. For the second PCR, which ran for about 7 to 12 cycles, a sample-barcoded 5' primer and a J-beta primer mix were used. Each CDR3 protein gets one entry after TCRdb re-called the 5' RACE reads with MiXCR. The table records over a million distinct CDR3 sequences, roughly 45% of them present only once. The chain couples TRBV12-3 or TRBV12-4 to TRBJ2-5; 9 bases line up with TRBD1. The sample taken for sequencing was blood. This sequence originates from a woman aged 55-70 years in good health. The CDR3, as DNA: TGTGCCAGCAGTTTGGGGGACAGGGATGAGGAGACCCAGTACTTC. It encodes CASSLGDRDEETQYF.